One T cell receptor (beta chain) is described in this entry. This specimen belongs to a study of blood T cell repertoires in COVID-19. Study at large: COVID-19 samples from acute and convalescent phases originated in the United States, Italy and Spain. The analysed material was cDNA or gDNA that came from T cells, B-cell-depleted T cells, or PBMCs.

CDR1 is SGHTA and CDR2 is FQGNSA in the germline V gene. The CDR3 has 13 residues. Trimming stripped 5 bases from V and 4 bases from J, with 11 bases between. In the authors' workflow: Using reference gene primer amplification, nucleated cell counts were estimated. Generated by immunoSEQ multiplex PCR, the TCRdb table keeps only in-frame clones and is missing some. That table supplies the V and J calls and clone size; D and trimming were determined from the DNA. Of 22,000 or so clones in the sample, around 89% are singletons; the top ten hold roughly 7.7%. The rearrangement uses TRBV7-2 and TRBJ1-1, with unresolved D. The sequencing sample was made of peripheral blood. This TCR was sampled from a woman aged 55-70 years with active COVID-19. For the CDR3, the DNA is TGTGCCAGCAGCGGAGGGTGGGCCACTGAAGCTTTCTTT. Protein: CASSGGWATEAFF.